What follows describes a single TCR beta chain. Its antigen is unidentified. Germline CDR1 and CDR2: SQVTM and ANQGSEA. V shed 2 bases and J 7 bases; nucleotides not matched to a gene: 18. CDR3 length: 17 residues. These data are taken from a study of cytomegalovirus exposure and HLA in healthy donors. Points from the study as a whole: Several of the most significant clusters appeared, in a later analysis, to be linked to common viral pathogens. A later analysis showed TCR association rates differing by HLA locus, peaking at DRB1 and lowest at HLA-C. Among CMV-associated TCR beta chains, most appeared HLA-restricted in a later analysis.

Primers: 60 Vbeta forward and 13 Jbeta reverse. Repertoires were generated with immunoSEQ multiplex PCR, while TCRdb's copy carries only in-frame clones and drops some. The data contain roughly 130,000 clones, around two thirds of them singletons. This sequence joins TRBV29-1 and TRBJ1-2; TRBD1 matches at 8 bases. The TCR comes from a human donor in good health. The sequencing sample was made of PBMCs. CDR3 DNA: TGCAGCGTTGAATTGGCGGACAGGGCTTTTGGGTCCGGTGGCTACACCTTC. It is translated as CSVELADRAFGSGGYTF.